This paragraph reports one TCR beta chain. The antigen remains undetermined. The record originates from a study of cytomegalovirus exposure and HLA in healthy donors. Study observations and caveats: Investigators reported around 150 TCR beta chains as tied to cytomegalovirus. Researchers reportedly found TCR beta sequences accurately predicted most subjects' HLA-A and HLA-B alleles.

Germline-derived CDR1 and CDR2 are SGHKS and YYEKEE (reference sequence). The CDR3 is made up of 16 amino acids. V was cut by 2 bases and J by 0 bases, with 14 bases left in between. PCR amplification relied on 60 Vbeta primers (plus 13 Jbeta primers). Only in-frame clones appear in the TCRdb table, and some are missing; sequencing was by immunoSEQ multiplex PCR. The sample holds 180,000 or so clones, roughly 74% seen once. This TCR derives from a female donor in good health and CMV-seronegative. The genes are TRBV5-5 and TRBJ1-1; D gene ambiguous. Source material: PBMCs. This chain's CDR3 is CASSFSVRLLNTEAFF. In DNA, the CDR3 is TGTGCCAGCAGCTTTTCAGTACGTCTTTTGAACACTGAAGCTTTCTTT.